The clone carrying this T cell receptor (beta chain) occurred a few times. The sample belongs to a study of T-cell reconstitution after alpha-beta-depleted transplantation in children. V dropped 0 bases and J dropped 4 bases, with 18 bases sitting between them. The germline CDR1 and CDR2 sequences are DFQATT and SNEGSKA (reference sequence). The CDR3 consists of 16 residues. Unique molecular identifiers were built into the TCRbeta library. Using its own MiXCR run on the PCR reads, TCRdb lists one record per CDR3 protein. In the table there are some 200,000 distinct CDR3 sequences, approximately 6.6% of which are singletons.

This sample comprised PBMCs from the stem cell graft donor, obtained from the stem cell graft. This receptor was obtained from a human donor who donated a stem cell graft to a child with Wiskott-Aldrich syndrome. The genes are TRBV20-1 and TRBJ1-1, with D possibly matching TRBD1 (5 bases). The CDR3 is CSARDLTASRATEAFF. The CDR3 region has the DNA TGCAGTGCTAGAGACTTGACAGCCAGTAGGGCCACTGAAGCTTTCTTT.